This T cell receptor beta chain was captured in a study of cytomegalovirus exposure and HLA in healthy donors. At the time of sampling, donors were nominally healthy, though unrecorded immune exposures were likely. As concerns this clone: The antigen is undetermined.

PCR primers comprised 60 Vbeta and 13 Jbeta primers. Method: immunoSEQ multiplex PCR; TCRdb's copy keeps in-frame clones and lacks some. The sample contains 150,000 to 200,000 clones, 79% of which appear only once. Study-wide results and caveats: The study had only CMV serostatus as immune exposure information.

This clonotype originated in a woman in her 30s in good health and CMV-seropositive. The sample taken for sequencing was PBMCs.

CDR3 region: CASSSRPRGGPDTQYF. In nucleotides, the CDR3 is TGTGCCAGCAGCTCCCGACCGCGGGGGGGCCCCGATACGCAGTATTTT. J is TRBJ2-3 and V is TRBV7-2, with TRBD2 matching over 9 bases. Germline V gene data show CDR1 as SGHTA and CDR2 as FQGNSA. This CDR3 region has 16 residues. J was trimmed by 6 bases and V by 4 bases; bases with no gene match: 11.